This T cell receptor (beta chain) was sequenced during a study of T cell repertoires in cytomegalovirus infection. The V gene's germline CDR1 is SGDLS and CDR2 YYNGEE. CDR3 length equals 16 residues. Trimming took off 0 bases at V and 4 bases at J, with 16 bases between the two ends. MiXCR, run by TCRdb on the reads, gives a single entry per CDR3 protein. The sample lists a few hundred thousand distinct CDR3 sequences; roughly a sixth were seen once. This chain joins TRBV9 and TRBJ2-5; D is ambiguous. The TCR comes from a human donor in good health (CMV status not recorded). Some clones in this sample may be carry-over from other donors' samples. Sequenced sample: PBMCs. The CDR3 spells CASSVASNRIGETQYF. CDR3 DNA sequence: TGTGCCAGCAGCGTAGCATCGAATCGAATTGGAGAGACCCAGTACTTC.